The next 9 T cell receptor beta chains were all read from a single sample in a study of low-dose radiotherapy and immunotherapy resistance in tumors (dated by TCRdb to the early 2020s). The run used an Illumina HiSeq 2500. First-strand cDNA was synthesized using Superscript III and a set of TRAV- and TRBV-specific primers, so that both TCRalpha and TCRbeta chains were covered. A roughly 20-cycle PCR with Phusion amplified the TCRs, pairing a constant-region primer with the adapter that was attached to the V primers. TCRdb reanalyzed the raw reads on its own, using fastp at Q25 for trimming and MiXCR for clone calling, and kept in-frame beta chains. A single entry per CDR3 protein holds the most common genes and DNA from its merged rows. Here the sample has roughly 54,000 distinct CDR3 sequences; under 30% occur a single time. Roughly 6% of the sample belongs to the ten largest clones. This specimen's time point label, interpreted: before trial treatment.

The sequencing used PBMCs, collected before treatment. These TCRs come from a male donor with prostate cancer.

There are many counts of this clonotype. The V and J genes are TRBV14 and TRBJ1-1; 7 nucleotides line up with TRBD1. V lost 2 bases, J lost 11 bases, and 8 bases stayed unmatched. There are 13 residues in the CDR3. Looked up from germline, CDR1 is SGHDN and CDR2 is FVKESK. The CDR3 region is CASSQPGDSRAFF. The CDR3 region has the DNA TGTGCCAGCAGCCAACCGGGGGACAGTCGGGCTTTCTTT.

The chain uses TRBV10-3 and TRBJ2-1; 8 nucleotides align to TRBD1. Germline CDR1 and CDR2: ENHRY and SYGVKD. This CDR3 has 15 amino acids. V was clipped by 3 bases and J by 4 bases; unmatched bases: 5. CDR3 in amino acids: CAISDPTGVYNEQFF. CDR3 nucleotides: TGTGCCATCAGTGATCCGACAGGGGTTTACAATGAGCAGTTCTTC.

This clonotype came up many times. V is TRBV6-2 or TRBV6-3 and J is TRBJ2-1; 8 bases align to TRBD2. Looked up from germline, CDR1 is MNHEY and CDR2 is SVGEGT. Trimming at V came to 1 base and at J to 3 bases, leaving 5 bases not matched to a gene. The CDR3 length is 16 residues. The CDR3 protein is CASSYLAGLSYNEQFF. The CDR3 DNA is TGTGCCAGCAGTTACTTAGCGGGACTTAGCTACAATGAGCAGTTCTTC.

This chain joins TRBV13 and TRBJ2-7, with D unresolved. Trimming stripped 1 base from V and 0 bases from J, with 10 bases between. Germline CDR1 and CDR2: PRHDT and FYEKMQ (reference sequence). CDR3 size: 15 residues. DNA for the CDR3: TGTGCCAGCAGCTTAGCCGGGTCCAGCTCCTACGAGCAGTACTTC. Protein: CASSLAGSSSYEQYF. The full variable domain, rest sourced from reference TRBV13 and TRBJ2-7, is AAGVIQSPRHLIKEKRETATLKCYPIPRHDTVYWYQQGPGQDPQFLISFYEKMQSDKGSIPDRFSAQQFSDYHSELNMSSLELGDSALYFCASSLAGSSSYEQYFGPGTRLTVT.

In this sample, this clonotype turned up many times. The chain couples TRBV13 to TRBJ2-1; D gene uncertain. Trimming left V 4 bases short and J 1 base short, with 14 bases between. This CDR3 spans 16 amino acids. Germline V gene data show CDR1 as PRHDT and CDR2 as FYEKMQ (reference sequence). CDR3 amino acids: CASSSLGSGSYNEQFF. Written as DNA, the CDR3 is TGTGCCAGCAGCTCTCTTGGCTCAGGATCCTACAATGAGCAGTTCTTC.

This clonotype was picked up many times. The gene calls are TRBV19 and TRBJ1-1, with 7 bases fitting TRBD1. The germline CDR1 and CDR2 sequences are LNHDA and SQIVND (reference sequence). The V and J ends lost 1 base and 1 base, in that order; junction bases with no gene match: 3. CDR3 length: 15 residues. The CDR3: CASSIAGQKNTEAFF. The DNA for the CDR3 is TGTGCCAGTAGTATAGCGGGACAGAAGAACACTGAAGCTTTCTTT.

The chain couples TRBV9 to TRBJ2-1; the D call may be TRBD1 or TRBD2 (6 bases each). Per the germline V gene, CDR1 is SGDLS and CDR2 is YYNGEE. V lost 0 bases and J lost 10, with 11 bases in between. CDR3 length equals 13 residues. CDR3 residues: CASSVVEGGEQFF. The CDR3 nucleotides are TGTGCCAGCAGCGTAGTCGAAGGGGGGGAGCAGTTCTTC.

This clonotype was observed many times. The rearrangement links TRBV7-9 to TRBJ2-7, with 7 bases identical to TRBD2. After removal of 2 bases from V and 5 bases from J, the junction contained 6 bases not matched to a gene. Per germline, CDR1 SEHNR and CDR2 FQNEAQ (reference sequence). The CDR3 has 14 amino acids. This CDR3 is CASSLRSGSDEQYF. The CDR3 DNA reads TGTGCCAGCAGCTTACGTAGCGGGTCTGACGAGCAGTACTTC.

This clonotype was seen repeatedly, ten times or more. V and J are TRBV2 and TRBJ1-1; D is unclear. Germline CDR1 is SNHLY and CDR2 is FYNNEI. This CDR3 region has 13 residues. The ends were cut back, 9 bases at V and 4 bases at J, with 15 bases in the middle. CDR3 in DNA: TGTGCCAGGAACGGTGGAGTTGGCACTGAAGCTTTCTTT. Encoded protein: CARNGGVGTEAFF.